The sequence of this T cell receptor beta chain was determined in a study of blood T cell repertoires in COVID-19. Produced via immunoSEQ multiplex PCR; TCRdb's table is partial and in-frame only. Among about 160,000 clones, about four fifths were seen once, and the ten largest hold 13% to 15%. The V and J ends lost 6 bases and 4 bases respectively, with 9 bases between them. The CDR3 spans 12 residues. This sequence joins TRBV12-3 or TRBV12-4 and TRBJ1-2, with D perhaps matching TRBD1 (6 bases). Sequencing input: peripheral blood. The origin of this receptor is a man aged 18 to 29 with active or convalescent COVID-19. CDR3: CASSGQRYGYTF. The CDR3 bases are TGTGCCAGCAGCGGACAGCGCTATGGCTACACCTTC.